This T cell receptor beta chain was recovered during a study of identifying expanded T cells in peripheral blood. Notes on the study in general: Approximately two-week clone count variance significantly increased as total template count grew. Technical replicates showed roughly 1.2 changed clones; approximately two weeks roughly 15; four weeks 19.

Healthy donors had no documented immune events, such as infections, while sampled. Only in-frame clones appear in the TCRdb table, and some are missing; sequencing was by immunoSEQ multiplex PCR. The sample has around 90,000 clones, approximately 90% seen once. Concerning this clone itself: No antigen is known for it.

Germline CDR1 and CDR2: SNHLY and FYNNEI. The CDR3 is 12 residues long. Trimming removed 6 bases from V and 2 bases from J, with 6 bases in between. The receptor's source is a person aged 18 to 75 in good health. J is TRBJ2-3 and V is TRBV2; D perhaps matches TRBD2 (5 bases). Specimen: blood. CDR3 DNA: TGTGCCAGCAGGAGGGTCACAGATACGCAGTATTTT. Residues: CASRRVTDTQYF.